Each of the 29 T cell receptor beta chains below was sequenced from the same sample in a study of early T cells in non-severe SARS-CoV-2 infection. MiXCR, run by TCRdb on the 5' RACE reads, gives a single entry per CDR3 protein. The data show tens of thousands of distinct CDR3 sequences, 15% to 20% seen once. Sequenced material: whole blood, taken at baseline. These receptors were taken from an adult who was a healthcare worker with PCR-confirmed SARS-CoV-2 infection or an uninfected control (not recorded which).

Comment on this clonotype: A junction end diverges from the germline sequence, so it may reflect a read error. The chain joins TRBV7-2 to TRBJ2-7, with 10 bases matching TRBD2. The CDR3 covers 14 residues. Germline V gives CDR1 SGHTA, CDR2 FQGNSA. In nucleotides, the CDR3 is TGTGCCAACAGCCCGGGACTAGCGCCCTACGAGCAGTACTTC. Translation: CANSPGLAPYEQYF.

This chain links TRBV20-1 with TRBJ1-1; TRBD1 matches at 9 bases. Germline lookup yields CDR1 DFQATT and CDR2 SNEGSKA (reference sequence). With 3 bases clipped from V and 4 bases from J, the junction kept 15 bases outside the gene matches. The CDR3 runs to 17 residues. Here the CDR3 reads CSARDRTGAKGTTEAFF. CDR3 nucleotide sequence: TGCAGTGCTAGGGACCGGACAGGGGCTAAGGGAACCACTGAAGCTTTCTTT.

The chain couples TRBV28 to TRBJ1-1; no clear D. The CDR3 sequence is 14 residues long. With 2 bases removed from V and 2 bases from J, the gap between germline ends came to 9 bases. Germline V gene lookup returns CDR1 MDHEN and CDR2 SYDVKM. The CDR3 coding sequence is TGTGCCAGCAGTTTAGTGGGCGGCAACACTGAAGCTTTCTTT. Amino acids: CASSLVGGNTEAFF.

The gene calls are TRBV5-1 and TRBJ1-2; 12 positions agree with TRBD1. V was clipped by 4 bases and J by 8 bases; unmatched bases: 6. The CDR3 is made up of 14 amino acids. Per the germline V gene, CDR1 is SGHRS and CDR2 is YFSETQ. CDR3 nucleotide sequence: TGCGCCAGCAGCCCAGGGACAGGGGGCGGAGGCTACACCTTC. Amino acids: CASSPGTGGGGYTF.

In this sample, this clonotype turned up a few times. The V call is TRBV6-5, the J call TRBJ2-7, with TRBD2 as a possible D gene (5 bases). The CDR3 is 13 residues long. Trimming left V 6 bases short and J 6 bases short, with 15 bases between. Germline assignment: CDR1 MNHEY and CDR2 SVGAGI. The DNA of the CDR3 is TGTGCCAGCAGCCCGCCAGCGAGGGCCGAGCAGTACTTC. It encodes CASSPPARAEQYF.

This chain links TRBV27 with TRBJ2-5; TRBD1 aligns across 11 bases. This CDR3 region has 14 residues. CDR1 is MNHEY and CDR2 is SMNVEV in the germline V gene (reference sequence). V was clipped by 5 bases and J by 5 bases; unmatched bases: 4. CDR3 sequence: CASSRDRGSETQYF. The CDR3 DNA follows: TGTGCCAGCAGTCGGGACAGGGGGTCCGAGACCCAGTACTTC.

The sample holds many counts of this clonotype. Here the CDR3 reads CASSFGRETQYF. In nucleotides, the CDR3 is TGTGCCAGCAGCTTTGGCAGAGAGACCCAGTACTTC. This rearrangement joins TRBV11-2 to TRBJ2-5; D is unclear. The CDR3 contains 12 residues. V was clipped by 3 bases and J by 4 bases, with 6 bases between them. Germline loops: CDR1 SGHAT, CDR2 FQNNGV. Filled out from reference TRBV11-2 and TRBJ2-5, the complete variable domain reads EAGVAQSPRYKIIEKRQSVAFWCNPISGHATLYWYQQILGQGPKLLIQFQNNGVVDDSQLPKDRFSAERLKGVDSTLKIQPAKLEDSAVYLCASSFGRETQYFGPGTRLLVL.

This clonotype was counted once. The chain has TRBV3-1 and TRBJ1-6, with D perhaps matching TRBD1 (6 bases). Trimming shortened V by 6 bases and J by 6 bases, and 9 bases separated the two germline ends. Germline V gene sequence: CDR1 LGHDT, CDR2 YNNKEL (reference sequence). CDR3 length: 13 amino acids. CDR3 DNA: TGTGCCAGCAGACAGGGCCTTAATTCACCCCTCCACTTT. Translated, it gives CASRQGLNSPLHF.

This sequence joins TRBV4-3 and TRBJ2-7, with D unclear. Trimming removed 0 bases from V and 4 bases from J, with 7 bases in between. This CDR3 is built from 13 residues. From germline, CDR1 is LGHNA and CDR2 YSLEER. The CDR3 spells CASSQDVRYEQYF. CDR3 nucleotide sequence: TGCGCCAGCAGCCAAGATGTCCGTTACGAGCAGTACTTC.

The chain links TRBV25-1 to TRBJ2-1; 12 bases align to TRBD2. The CDR3 totals 15 residues. Germline lookup yields CDR1 MGHDK and CDR2 SYGVNS. Trimming took 6 bases from V and 5 from J; bases not matched to a gene: 5. The CDR3 sequence: CASRASGRADNEQFF. CDR3 DNA sequence: TGTGCCAGCAGAGCTAGCGGGAGGGCCGACAATGAGCAGTTCTTC.

This clonotype was seen more than once but under ten times. At one end the junction does not follow the germline gene, possibly because of a read error. The chain links TRBV11-2 to TRBJ1-6; D may be TRBD1 (6 bases). Per the germline V gene, CDR1 is SGHAT and CDR2 is FQNNGV. The CDR3 sequence is 13 residues long. CDR3 residues: CASSSPDRPSVDF. The CDR3 DNA is TGTGCCAGCAGCTCCCCTGACAGGCCCAGTGTAGACTTT.

The chain combines TRBV20-1 with TRBJ2-7; D ambiguous. Per the germline V gene, CDR1 is DFQATT and CDR2 is SNEGSKA (reference sequence). V lost 3 bases and J 2 bases, leaving 8 bases between the germline ends. This CDR3 region has 12 residues. DNA of the CDR3: TGCAGTGCTAGGGTGACGGCCTACGAGCAGTACTTC. Its translation: CSARVTAYEQYF.

V is TRBV6-5 and J is TRBJ1-2, with D perhaps matching TRBD1 (5 bases). From germline, CDR1 is MNHEY and CDR2 SVGAGI. The ends were cut back, 8 bases at V and 2 bases at J, with 12 bases in the middle. The CDR3 has 13 residues. The CDR3 reads CASAKQGNYGYTF. DNA for the CDR3: TGTGCCAGCGCAAAGCAGGGAAACTATGGCTACACCTTC.

The chain couples TRBV28 to TRBJ2-4, with D possibly TRBD2 on 6 matching bases. CDR1 and CDR2 from the germline V gene are MDHEN and SYDVKM. This CDR3 spans 12 amino acids. V was trimmed by 2 bases and J by 8 bases, leaving 7 bases between them. CDR3 in DNA: TGTGCCAGCAGTTTAGGGGAGGACATTCAGTACTTC. Protein sequence: CASSLGEDIQYF.

This clonotype was seen once. V and J are TRBV3-1 and TRBJ2-7, with 11 bases identical to TRBD2. J lost 2 bases, V lost 3 bases, and 3 bases had no gene match. The CDR3 extends over 15 amino acids. Germline V CDR1 and CDR2: LGHDT, YNNKEL (reference sequence). In nucleotides, the CDR3 is TGTGCCAGCAGCCACCATAGCGGGGGGGCCTACGAGCAGTACTTC. Translated: CASSHHSGGAYEQYF.

The chain combines TRBV5-6 with TRBJ2-5; D unresolved. V was shortened by 2 bases and J by 5 bases, with 10 bases between the two germline ends. The CDR3 has 13 residues. CDR1 is SGHDT, CDR2 YYEEEE, per germline. Here the CDR3 DNA reads TGTGCCAGCAGCTTCTACCCCTCCGAGACCCAGTACTTC. Protein sequence: CASSFYPSETQYF.

The rearrangement uses TRBV9 and TRBJ2-1, with TRBD2 matching over 13 bases. This CDR3 is built from 15 residues. Germline trimming cut 4 bases from V and 9 bases from J; bases unmatched to any gene: 7. The V gene's germline CDR1 is SGDLS and CDR2 YYNGEE. The CDR3 spells CASSNTSGRAAEQFF. In DNA form, the CDR3 reads TGTGCCAGCAGCAATACTAGCGGGAGGGCCGCTGAGCAGTTCTTC.

The chain links TRBV11-2 to TRBJ2-2; TRBD1 is a possible D gene (5 bases). Germline CDR1 and CDR2: SGHAT and FQNNGV. V was shortened by 6 bases and J by 6 bases, with 17 bases between the two germline ends. The length of the CDR3 is 15 residues. CDR3 residues: CASRINQGSAGELFF. The CDR3 bases are TGTGCCAGCAGAATTAATCAGGGCAGCGCCGGGGAGCTGTTTTTT.

The CDR3: CASSLLAGNRNYEQYF. In nucleotides, the CDR3 is TGTGCCAGCAGTTTATTGGCAGGTAACCGAAACTACGAGCAGTACTTC. The chain recombines TRBV27 with TRBJ2-7; D not certain. The V end lost 1 base, the J end lost 3 bases, and 16 bases lay between the germline ends. Germline CDR1 and CDR2: MNHEY and SMNVEV (reference sequence). The CDR3 has 16 residues.

This clonotype was counted a few times. The genes are TRBV7-6 and TRBJ2-3; 14 bases agree with TRBD2. With V trimmed by 5 bases and J by 4 bases, 5 bases remained unmatched. The CDR3 consists of 16 residues. The V gene's germline CDR1 is SGHVS and CDR2 FNYEAQ. The CDR3 nucleotides read TGTGCCAGCAGCCCGGGACTAGCGGGAGCCGCAGATACGCAGTATTTT. Its translation: CASSPGLAGAADTQYF.

This clonotype was detected only a few times. This chain joins TRBV5-6 and TRBJ2-7; 7 positions match TRBD1. J gave up 3 bases and V 4 bases, and 13 bases lay outside the gene matches. Germline lookup yields CDR1 SGHDT and CDR2 YYEEEE. This CDR3 has 16 residues. As DNA, the CDR3 is TGTGCCAGCAGCAGCGACCGGGACAGAGACCTCTACGAGCAGTACTTC. This gives the protein CASSSDRDRDLYEQYF.

This clonotype was counted only a few times. The V call is TRBV27, the J call TRBJ1-1, with 8 nucleotides matching TRBD1. The CDR3 extends over 13 amino acids. Germline V gene data show CDR1 as MNHEY and CDR2 as SMNVEV (reference sequence). Unmatched junction bases numbered 5, after V lost 3 bases and J lost 8 bases. The CDR3, as DNA: TGTGCCAGCAGTTTTGGGACAGGTGGGGAAGCTTTCTTT. It is translated as CASSFGTGGEAFF.

The V call is TRBV5-6, the J call TRBJ2-7, with D perhaps assigned TRBD1 or TRBD2 (5 bases each). CDR1 is SGHDT, CDR2 YYEEEE, per germline. This CDR3 comprises 16 residues. Trimming removed 4 bases at V and 2 bases at J, with 19 bases between. The CDR3 bases are TGTGCCAGCAGCACACGTCCGGGACGGATACCCTACGAGCAGTACTTC. It translates to CASSTRPGRIPYEQYF.

This clonotype came up a few times. The J gene is TRBJ1-6, the V gene TRBV12-3 or TRBV12-4; D gene unclear. The CDR3 covers 14 residues. V lost 2 bases to trimming and J lost 5 bases, with 7 bases between them. DNA of the CDR3: TGTGCCAGCAGTTTACTAGGACATAATTCACCCCTCCACTTT. Translation: CASSLLGHNSPLHF.

The genes are TRBV5-6 and TRBJ2-3; the match to TRBD2 covers 7 bases. Trimming removed 1 base from V and 3 bases from J; junction bases left unmatched: 2. This CDR3 contains 14 residues. Germline CDR1 reads SGHDT; CDR2 reads YYEEEE. The CDR3 protein is CASSLKAGTDTQYF. The CDR3 DNA follows: TGTGCCAGCAGCTTGAAAGCGGGAACAGATACGCAGTATTTT.

This clonotype was counted only a few times. J is TRBJ2-3 and V is TRBV2, with D perhaps matching TRBD1 (6 bases). The V and J ends lost 3 bases and 7 bases respectively, with 14 bases between them. From germline, CDR1 is SNHLY and CDR2 FYNNEI. The CDR3 runs 14 residues. The CDR3 here is CASSDPGASNTQYF. For the CDR3, the DNA is TGTGCCAGCAGTGACCCAGGGGCCTCAAATACGCAGTATTTT.

The V gene is TRBV12-3 or TRBV12-4, the J gene TRBJ2-7; possible D gene TRBD1, 6 bases. The CDR3 is made up of 15 amino acids. V lost 5 bases and J lost 2, with 16 bases in between. The CDR3: CASSPQTGVTYEQYF. CDR3 nucleotide sequence: TGTGCCAGCAGTCCTCAGACAGGAGTCACCTACGAGCAGTACTTC.

This clonotype turned up a few times. The CDR3 bases are TGTGCCAGCAGCTTGGGCGGGAATAGCAATCAGCCCCAGCATTTT. This encodes CASSLGGNSNQPQHF. The rearrangement uses TRBV7-2 and TRBJ1-5; D is ambiguous. V lost 3 bases, J lost 0 bases, and 9 bases lay in between. Germline assignment: CDR1 SGHTA and CDR2 FQGNSA. The CDR3 covers 15 residues.

The chain couples TRBV12-3 or TRBV12-4 to TRBJ1-1, with a possible D match to TRBD1 (6 bases). Deletions cut 3 bases from V and 8 bases from J, with 16 bases between. CDR3 length equals 14 residues. CDR3 DNA: TGTGCCAGCAGTTTGTCGGACAGAGCTTACGAAGCTTTCTTT. This gives the protein CASSLSDRAYEAFF.